This T cell receptor beta chain was documented in a study of blood T cell repertoires in COVID-19. Turning to the study itself: The United States, Italy and Spain provided the acute and convalescent COVID-19 samples. From T cells, B-cell-depleted T cells, or PBMCs came the material, which was cDNA or gDNA.

Produced via immunoSEQ multiplex PCR; TCRdb's table is partial and in-frame only. This sample yields 150,000 to 200,000 clones, of which more than 75% are seen a single time; about 20% belongs to the top ten. Trimming took off 1 base at V and 5 bases at J, with 8 bases between the two ends. The CDR3 consists of 13 residues. Germline V gene sequence: CDR1 MGHRA, CDR2 YSYEKL. The source of this sequence is an older person with COVID-19, enrolled during active disease. Sequencing used peripheral blood. The rearrangement joins TRBV4-1 to TRBJ1-1, with D possibly being TRBD1 (5 bases). The CDR3, as DNA: TGCGCCAGCAGCCAAGTGGGGGGTACTGAAGCTTTCTTT. Its translation is CASSQVGGTEAFF.